This entry features one T cell receptor (beta chain) sequence. Its cognate antigen is unknown. As to time point: blood 2 weeks post-SBRT. Documented treatment: 15 Gy SBRT to primary tumor, nephrectomy 4 weeks later. After SBRT, blood was collected at 2 and 4 weeks, plus baseline. The entry originates in a study of radiation and T cells in renal cell carcinoma. Study context: Nephrectomy followed 15 Gy stereotactic body radiation by 4 weeks. General study points: From baseline, blood top tumor clonotypes peaked at 2 weeks post-radiation.

The data were produced by immunoSEQ multiplex PCR, yet TCRdb's version contains in-frame clones alone and is incomplete. This sample yields about 130,000 clones, of which 81% are seen a single time; 5.8% belongs to the top ten. The CDR3 runs to 13 residues. Germline CDR1 reads SQVTM; CDR2 reads ANQGSEA. The J segment lost 0 bases and the V segment lost 7 bases, leaving 0 bases of the junction unmatched. The source was blood, collected from a patient whose treatment included radiotherapy and nephrectomy. The sequence derives from a man aged 50-60 years with renal cell carcinoma. This chain joins TRBV29-1 and TRBJ2-2; 9 nucleotides align to TRBD1. The CDR3 DNA sequence: TGCAGCGGACAGGGGGCGAACACCGGGGAGCTGTTTTTT. It codes for CSGQGANTGELFF.